This T cell receptor (beta chain) was recovered during a study of cytomegalovirus exposure and HLA in healthy donors. V was pared by 5 bases and J by 10 bases, with 8 bases of the junction left unmatched. The CDR3 is made up of 14 amino acids. Germline values: CDR1 SGHTA, CDR2 FQGNSA. Both 60 Vbeta primers and 13 Jbeta primers went into the PCR. Data came from immunoSEQ multiplex PCR; TCRdb stores just in-frame clones and leaves some out. The clone table shows 65,000 to 85,000 clones, with the ten largest holding 2.4%. The chain combines TRBV7-2 with TRBJ1-6, with 7 positions matching TRBD1. Sequencing was done on a sample of PBMCs. The TCR comes from a female donor in good health and CMV-seropositive. CDR3 region: CASSQTGSLSPLHF. The CDR3 DNA follows: TGTGCCAGCAGCCAGACAGGGAGTCTCTCACCCCTCCACTTT.